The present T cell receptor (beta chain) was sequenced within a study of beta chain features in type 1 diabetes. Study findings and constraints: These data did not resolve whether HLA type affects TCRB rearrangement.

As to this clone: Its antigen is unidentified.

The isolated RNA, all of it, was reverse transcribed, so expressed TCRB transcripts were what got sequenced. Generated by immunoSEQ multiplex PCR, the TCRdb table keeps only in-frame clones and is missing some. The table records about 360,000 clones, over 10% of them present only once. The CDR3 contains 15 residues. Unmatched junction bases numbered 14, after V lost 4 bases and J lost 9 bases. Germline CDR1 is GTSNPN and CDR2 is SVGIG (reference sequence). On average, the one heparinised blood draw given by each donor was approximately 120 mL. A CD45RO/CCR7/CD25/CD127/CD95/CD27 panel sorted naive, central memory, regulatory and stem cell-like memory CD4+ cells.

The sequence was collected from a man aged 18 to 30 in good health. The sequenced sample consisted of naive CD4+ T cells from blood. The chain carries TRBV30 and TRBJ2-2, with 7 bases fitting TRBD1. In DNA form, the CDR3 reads TGTGCCTGGACCGGGAACCTTGACAGGGTCCGGGAGCTGTTTTTT. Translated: CAWTGNLDRVRELFF.